In its sample, the clone carrying this TCR beta chain was seen once. Its antigen is not known. These data come from a study of T cells in localized non-small cell lung cancer. Findings and caveats of the study: Only one tumor region went through sequencing, so heterogeneity may still be there. Longer overall survival was associated with a higher density of T cells in the blood. Uninvolved adjacent lung showed the highest T cell clonality, exceeding tumor.

With 4 bases removed from V and 1 base from J, the gap between germline ends came to 12 bases. Per germline, CDR1 SGDLS and CDR2 YYNGEE. This CDR3 comprises 14 residues. TCRdb's copy holds only in-frame clones and misses some; the assay was immunoSEQ multiplex PCR. The table records some 82,000 clones, around three quarters of them present only once. The sequenced sample was PBMCs, obtained before any cancer treatment. The chain joins TRBV9 to TRBJ2-7; possibly TRBD1 or TRBD2 for D (6 bases each). The source of this sequence is a man aged 35 to 70 with stage II squamous cell lung carcinoma. CDR3 sequence: CASSPEGGSYEQYF. DNA of the CDR3: TGTGCCAGCAGCCCGGAGGGGGGATCCTACGAGCAGTACTTC. Full variable domain (remainder filled in from reference TRBV9 and TRBJ2-7): DSGVTQTPKHLITATGQRVTLRCSPRSGDLSVYWYQQSLDQGLQFLIQYYNGEERAKGNILERFSAQQFPDLHSELNLSSLELGDSALYFCASSPEGGSYEQYFGPGTRLTVT.